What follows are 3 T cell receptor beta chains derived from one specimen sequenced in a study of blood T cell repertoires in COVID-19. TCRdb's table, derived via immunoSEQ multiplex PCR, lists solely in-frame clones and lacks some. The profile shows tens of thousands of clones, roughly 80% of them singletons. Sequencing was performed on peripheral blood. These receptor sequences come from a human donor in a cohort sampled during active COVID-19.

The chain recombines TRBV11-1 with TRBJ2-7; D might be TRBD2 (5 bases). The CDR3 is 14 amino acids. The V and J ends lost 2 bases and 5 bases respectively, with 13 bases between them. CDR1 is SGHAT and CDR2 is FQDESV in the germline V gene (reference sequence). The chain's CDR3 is CASSLSRRPNEQYF. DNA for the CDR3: TGTGCCAGCAGCTTAAGTCGGAGGCCTAACGAGCAGTACTTC.

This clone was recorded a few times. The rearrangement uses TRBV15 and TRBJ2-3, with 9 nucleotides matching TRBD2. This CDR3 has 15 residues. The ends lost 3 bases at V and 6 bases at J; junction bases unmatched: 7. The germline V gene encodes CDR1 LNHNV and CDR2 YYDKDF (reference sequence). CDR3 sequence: CATSSLAGGADTQYF. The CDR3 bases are TGTGCCACCAGCAGTTTGGCGGGAGGGGCGGATACGCAGTATTTT.

The CDR3 sequence is CASSPSPGTGDTDTQYF. The CDR3 DNA is TGTGCCAGCAGCCCCTCCCCCGGGACGGGAGACACAGATACGCAGTATTTT. The chain has TRBV21-1 and TRBJ2-3; whether TRBD2, the table's D call, matches the DNA was not checked. TRBV21-1 is an annotated pseudogene. The CDR3 runs to 17 residues.